The text below deals with one T cell receptor beta chain. The target of this receptor is not known. No much larger clonotype is one base removed from it; base qualities were not supplied. On a MiSeq, deep resolution sequencing aimed for a depth between 1 in 1 million and 1 in 200,000 T cells, with each clonotype covered approximately 9.8x on average. The immunoSEQ hsTCRB Kit was used to generate TCR beta libraries. The authors' analysis ran thus. ImmunoSEQ Data Assistant and ImmunoSEQ Analyzer were used for data analysis, and V, D and J genes were assigned according to IMGT definitions. Clonality, which ranges from 0 to 1, was calculated as one minus the normalized Shannon entropy of productive rearrangement frequencies. Only overrepresented clonotypes making up at least 0.05% of each patient's repertoire were included in the public clonotype analysis. Fewer than 15 repertoires from age-matched healthy donors, obtained from immuneACCESS, served as clonality controls. What TCRdb holds here is the immuneACCESS table cut down to in-frame rearrangements. Part of the clones is not present; checked against another copy, under half of the missing clones reflect an unresolved V gene, and the others are unexplained. That table supplies the V and J calls and clone size; D and trimming were determined from the DNA. Counted in this sample were approximately 120,000 clones; roughly 60% of them appeared once. 37% of the sample is in the top ten clones.

The meaning of the sample's time point label: around 25 months on ibrutinib. For TCR beta library preparation, around 2.2 micrograms of genomic DNA was extracted from cryopreserved PBMCs. Longitudinal blood samples from CLL patients on ibrutinib monotherapy underwent high-throughput TCR beta sequencing. The patients took part in an open-label, single-center phase 2 trial of ibrutinib monotherapy. The sample comes from a study of cytotoxic CD8 clonotypes in ibrutinib-treated CLL (dated by TCRdb to the early 2020s). At the level of the whole study: The cohort was composed of under 12 relapsed/refractory and about 15 treatment-naive patients; IGHV unmutated status was identified in 17 to 18 patients. Partial responses were observed in 24 patients and complete responses in 2; after a median follow-up of 68 months, remission was maintained in 14 patients and progression was observed in some twelve. Response samples were taken after a median of roughly eleven months on treatment, ranging from roughly 6 to 36 months. On average, each sample yielded around 250,000 productive templates and tens of thousands of productive rearrangements. Of the 85 to 95 participants in the trial, about 25 had longitudinal samples available. Cryopreserved peripheral blood mononuclear cells were collected before treatment, at response, and at either disease progression or sustained remission. Patients were still on ibrutinib when every remission and progressive disease sample was collected. Here is what the overall study found, with its caveats: Baseline clonality exceeded that of age-matched healthy donors and correlated strongly with circulating CD8+ T-cell counts. Sampling times were not matched between sustained-remission and progressing patients, and lymph node repertoires were not studied. Clonality increased at ibrutinib response, stayed stable in sustained remission, and fell back toward baseline at progression. Public clonotypes were rare and either contracted or stayed stable during treatment, and the rise in clonality at ibrutinib response reflected the expansion of private clonotypes.

V is cut by 0 bases and J by 5 bases, and the space between the germline ends is 3 bases. The germline V gene sets CDR1 to SGHDT and CDR2 to YYEEEE. From the cysteine through the phenylalanine, the CDR3 covers 11 amino acids. CDR3 DNA is the only sequence kept; it has 33 bases, read in frame from the first base. Recombination joined TRBV5-6 with TRBJ2-7; the D gene identity is not certain. The clonotype comes from a human donor with chronic lymphocytic leukemia. The material sequenced was PBMCs, taken after 24 months of ibrutinib treatment. In nucleotides, the sequence is TGTGCCAGCAGCTTGGGAAACGAGCAGTACTTC. Translated, it gives CASSLGNEQYF.